This TCR beta chain was observed in a study of T cell responses to AZD1222 COVID-19 vaccine. Findings and caveats of the study: As reported, nearly half of all spike-specific TCRs target variant regions that are unmutated.

This clone was recorded once. Its antigen is still unknown. The protocol was immunoSEQ multiplex PCR, while the TCRdb copy is restricted to in-frame clones and leaves out a portion. The data show some 89,000 clones, 70% to 90% seen once. CDR3 length: 17 residues. Trimming cost V 0 bases and J 4 bases; bases outside gene matches: 6. CDR1 is SGHRS and CDR2 is YFSETQ in the germline V gene. Sequencing used peripheral blood, obtained on day 0 of MenACWY control vaccination. This clonotype was obtained from an adult in good health. The V gene is TRBV5-1, the J gene TRBJ2-1, with TRBD1 matching over 11 bases. The CDR3 loop is CASSLDVGDRGYNEQFF. The CDR3 bases are TGCGCCAGCAGCTTGGACGTAGGGGACAGGGGGTACAATGAGCAGTTCTTC.